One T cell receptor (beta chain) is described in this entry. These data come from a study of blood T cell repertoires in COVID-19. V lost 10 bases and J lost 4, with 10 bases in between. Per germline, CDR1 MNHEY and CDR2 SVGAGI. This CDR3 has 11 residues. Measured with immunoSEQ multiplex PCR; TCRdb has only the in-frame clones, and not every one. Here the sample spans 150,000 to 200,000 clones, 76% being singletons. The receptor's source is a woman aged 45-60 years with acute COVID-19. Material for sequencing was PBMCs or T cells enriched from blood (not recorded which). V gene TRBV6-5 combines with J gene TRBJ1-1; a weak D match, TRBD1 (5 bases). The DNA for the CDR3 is TGTGCCACCCAAGGGGCCACTGAAGCTTTCTTT. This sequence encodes CATQGATEAFF.